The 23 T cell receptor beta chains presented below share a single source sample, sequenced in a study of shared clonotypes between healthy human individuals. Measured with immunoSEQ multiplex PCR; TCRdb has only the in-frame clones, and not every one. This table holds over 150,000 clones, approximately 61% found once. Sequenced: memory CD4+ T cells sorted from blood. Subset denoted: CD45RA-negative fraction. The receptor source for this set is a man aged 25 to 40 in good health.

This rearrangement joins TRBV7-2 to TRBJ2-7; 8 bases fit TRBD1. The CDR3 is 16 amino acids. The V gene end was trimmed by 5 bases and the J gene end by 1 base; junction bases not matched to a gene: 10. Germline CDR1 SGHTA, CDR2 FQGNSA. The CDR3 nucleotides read TGTGCCAGCAGCAGCCTCCCCAGGGGGCAGTCCTACGAGCAGTACTTC. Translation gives CASSSLPRGQSYEQYF.

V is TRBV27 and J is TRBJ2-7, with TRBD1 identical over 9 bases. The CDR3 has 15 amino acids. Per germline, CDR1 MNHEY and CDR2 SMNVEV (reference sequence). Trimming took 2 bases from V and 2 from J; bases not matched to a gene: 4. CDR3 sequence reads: CASSLLGQGAYEQYF. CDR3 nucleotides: TGTGCCAGCAGTTTACTGGGACAGGGAGCCTACGAGCAGTACTTC.

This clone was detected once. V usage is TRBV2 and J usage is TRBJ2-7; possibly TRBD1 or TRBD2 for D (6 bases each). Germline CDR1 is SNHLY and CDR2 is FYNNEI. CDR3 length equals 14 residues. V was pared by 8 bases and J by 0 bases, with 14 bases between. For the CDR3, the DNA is TGTGCCAGCCTGACGCCGGGGGCCTCCTACGAGCAGTACTTC. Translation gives CASLTPGASYEQYF. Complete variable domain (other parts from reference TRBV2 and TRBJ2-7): EPEVTQTPSHQVTQMGQEVILRCVPISNHLYFYWYRQILGQKVEFLVSFYNNEISEKSEIFDDQFSVERPDGSNFTLKIRSTKLEDSAMYFCASLTPGASYEQYFGPGTRLTVT.

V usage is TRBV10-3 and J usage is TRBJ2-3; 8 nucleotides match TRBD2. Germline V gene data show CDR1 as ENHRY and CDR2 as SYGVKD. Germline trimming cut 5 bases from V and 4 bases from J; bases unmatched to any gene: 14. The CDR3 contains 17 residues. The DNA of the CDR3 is TGTGCCATCAGTTACGAAGGGTACGGGAGGGCCCCAGATACGCAGTATTTT. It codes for CAISYEGYGRAPDTQYF.

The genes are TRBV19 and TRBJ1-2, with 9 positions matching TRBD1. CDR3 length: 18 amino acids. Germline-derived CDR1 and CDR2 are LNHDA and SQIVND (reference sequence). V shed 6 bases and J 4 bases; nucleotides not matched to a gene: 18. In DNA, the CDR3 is TGTGCCAGTAGGCATATCCGGGACAGGGCCATTACCGGCTATGGCTACACCTTC. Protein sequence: CASRHIRDRAITGYGYTF.

CDR3 bases: TGTGCCAGCAGCCTAGCGAGCACAGATACGCAGTATTTT. It is translated as CASSLASTDTQYF. The rearrangement uses TRBV5-4 and TRBJ2-3, with D perhaps matching TRBD2 (6 bases). V was shortened by 4 bases and J by 0 bases, with 6 bases between the two germline ends. Looked up from germline, CDR1 is SGHNT and CDR2 is YYREEE (reference sequence). CDR3 length equals 13 residues.

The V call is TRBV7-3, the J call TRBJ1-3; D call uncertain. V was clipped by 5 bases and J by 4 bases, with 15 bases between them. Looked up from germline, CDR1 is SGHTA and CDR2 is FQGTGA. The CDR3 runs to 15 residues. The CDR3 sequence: CASSGLGGTGNTIYF. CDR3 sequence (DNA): TGTGCCAGCAGCGGTCTCGGAGGTACCGGAAACACCATATATTTT.

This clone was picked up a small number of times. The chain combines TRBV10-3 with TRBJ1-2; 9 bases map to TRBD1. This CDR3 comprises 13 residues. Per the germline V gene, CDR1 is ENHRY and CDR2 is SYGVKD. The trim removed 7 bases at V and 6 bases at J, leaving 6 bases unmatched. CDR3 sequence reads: CAITTGGEDGYTF. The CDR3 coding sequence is TGTGCCATCACTACAGGGGGCGAGGATGGCTACACCTTC.

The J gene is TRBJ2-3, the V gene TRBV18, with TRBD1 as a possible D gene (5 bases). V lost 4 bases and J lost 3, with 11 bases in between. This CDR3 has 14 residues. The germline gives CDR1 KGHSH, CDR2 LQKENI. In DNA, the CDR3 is TGTGCCAGCTCACGGGGCTTAGGAACAGATACGCAGTATTTT. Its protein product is CASSRGLGTDTQYF.

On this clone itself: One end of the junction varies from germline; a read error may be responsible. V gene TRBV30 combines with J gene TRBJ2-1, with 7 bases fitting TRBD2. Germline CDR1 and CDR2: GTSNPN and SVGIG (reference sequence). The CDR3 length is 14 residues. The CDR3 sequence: CASSGREYFYEQFF. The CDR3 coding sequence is TGTGCCTCGAGTGGGCGGGAGTATTTCTATGAGCAGTTCTTC.

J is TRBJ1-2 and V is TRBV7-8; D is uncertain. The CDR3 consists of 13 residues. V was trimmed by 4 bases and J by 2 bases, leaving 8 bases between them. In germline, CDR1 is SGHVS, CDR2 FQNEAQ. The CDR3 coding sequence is TGTGCCAGCAGCTATGGCAGGAACTATGGCTACACCTTC. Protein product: CASSYGRNYGYTF.

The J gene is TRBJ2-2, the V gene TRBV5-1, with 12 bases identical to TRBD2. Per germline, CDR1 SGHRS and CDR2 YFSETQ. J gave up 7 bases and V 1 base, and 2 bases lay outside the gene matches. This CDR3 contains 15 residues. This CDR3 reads CASSLPLAGGGELFF. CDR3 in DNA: TGCGCCAGCAGCTTGCCACTAGCGGGAGGCGGGGAGCTGTTTTTT.

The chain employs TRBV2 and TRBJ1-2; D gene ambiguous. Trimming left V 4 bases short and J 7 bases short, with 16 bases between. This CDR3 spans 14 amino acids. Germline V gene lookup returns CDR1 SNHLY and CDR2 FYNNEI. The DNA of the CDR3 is TGTGCCAGCAGTGCTTCCCGCCAAACGGGTGGCTACACCTTC. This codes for CASSASRQTGGYTF.

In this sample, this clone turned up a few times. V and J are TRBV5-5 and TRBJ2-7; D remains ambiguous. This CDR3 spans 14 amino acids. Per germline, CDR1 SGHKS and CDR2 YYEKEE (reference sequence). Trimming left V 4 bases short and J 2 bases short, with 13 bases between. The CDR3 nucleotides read TGTGCCAGCAGCCCGGTGAGCGCAACCTACGAGCAGTACTTC. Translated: CASSPVSATYEQYF.

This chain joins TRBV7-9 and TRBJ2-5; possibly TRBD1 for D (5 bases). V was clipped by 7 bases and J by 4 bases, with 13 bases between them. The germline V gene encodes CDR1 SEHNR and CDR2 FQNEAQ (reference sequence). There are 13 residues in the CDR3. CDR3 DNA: TGTGCCAGCAACCAAGGACACCTAGAGACCCAGTACTTC. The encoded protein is CASNQGHLETQYF.

The CDR3: CASSRIRTGDYGYTF. The CDR3 nucleotides are TGTGCCAGCAGCCGGATCCGGACAGGGGACTATGGCTACACCTTC. The chain has TRBV28 and TRBJ1-2; the match to TRBD1 covers 9 bases. The germline V gene has CDR1 MDHEN and CDR2 SYDVKM. This CDR3 has 15 amino acids. V was clipped by 6 bases and J by 3 bases; unmatched bases: 8.

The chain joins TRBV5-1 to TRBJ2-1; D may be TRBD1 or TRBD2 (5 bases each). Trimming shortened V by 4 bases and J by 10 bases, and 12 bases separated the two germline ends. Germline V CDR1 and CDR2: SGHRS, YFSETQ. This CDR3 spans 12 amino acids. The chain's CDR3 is CASSLPGPEQFF. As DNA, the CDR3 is TGCGCCAGCAGCCTTCCGGGACCGGAGCAGTTCTTC.

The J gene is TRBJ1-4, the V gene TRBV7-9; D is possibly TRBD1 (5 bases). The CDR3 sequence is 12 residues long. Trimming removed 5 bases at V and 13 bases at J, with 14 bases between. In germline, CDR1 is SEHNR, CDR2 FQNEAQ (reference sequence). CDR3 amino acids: CASSPQGERLFF. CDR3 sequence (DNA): TGTGCCAGCAGCCCGCAGGGCGAGAGACTGTTTTTT. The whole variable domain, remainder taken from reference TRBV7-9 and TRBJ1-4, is DTGVSQNPRHKITKRGQNVTFRCDPISEHNRLYWYRQTLGQGPEFLTYFQNEAQLEKSRLLSDRFSAERPKGSFSTLEIQRTEQGDSAMYLCASSPQGERLFFGSGTQLSVL.

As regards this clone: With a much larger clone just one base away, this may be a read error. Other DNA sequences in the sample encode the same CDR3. The CDR3 DNA reads TGTGCCAGCAGTCAAAGCGGGAGGGTTACCGGGGAGCTGTTTTTT. Protein: CASSQSGRVTGELFF. This chain connects TRBV11-2 to TRBJ2-2; 10 bases line up with TRBD2. The V segment lost 6 bases and the J segment 5 bases; nucleotides outside the gene matches: 6. Germline values: CDR1 SGHAT, CDR2 FQNNGV. The CDR3 totals 15 residues.

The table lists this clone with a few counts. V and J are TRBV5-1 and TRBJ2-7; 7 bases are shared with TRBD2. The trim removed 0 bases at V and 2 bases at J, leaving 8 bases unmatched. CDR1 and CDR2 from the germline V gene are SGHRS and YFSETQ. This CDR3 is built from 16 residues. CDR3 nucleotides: TGCGCCAGCAGCTTGGGAGGCGGGAGCGGAACCTACGAGCAGTACTTC. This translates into CASSLGGGSGTYEQYF. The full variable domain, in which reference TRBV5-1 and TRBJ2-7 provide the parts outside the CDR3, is KAGVTQTPRYLIKTRGQQVTLSCSPISGHRSVSWYQQTPGQGLQFLFEYFSETQRNKGNFPGRFSGRQFSNSRSEMNVSTLELGDSALYLCASSLGGGSGTYEQYFGPGTRLTVT.

CDR3 sequence (DNA): TGTGCCAGCAGTCCCGGGACCACCCTTAACTATGGCTACACCTTC. Amino acid sequence: CASSPGTTLNYGYTF. The chain joins TRBV28 to TRBJ1-2; tentative D call: TRBD1 (5 bases). Germline V gives CDR1 MDHEN, CDR2 SYDVKM. Trimming left V 5 bases short and J 1 base short, with 14 bases between. CDR3 size: 15 residues.

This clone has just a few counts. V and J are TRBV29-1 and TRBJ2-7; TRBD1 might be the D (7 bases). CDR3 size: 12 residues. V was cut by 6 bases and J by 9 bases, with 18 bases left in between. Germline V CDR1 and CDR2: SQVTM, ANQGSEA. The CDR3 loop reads CSVQRQGLGQYF. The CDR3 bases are TGCAGCGTCCAGCGACAGGGACTGGGGCAGTACTTC.

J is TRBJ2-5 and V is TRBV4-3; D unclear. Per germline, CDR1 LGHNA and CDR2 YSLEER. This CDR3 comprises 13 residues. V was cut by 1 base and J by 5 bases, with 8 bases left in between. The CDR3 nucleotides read TGCGCCAGCAGCCAAGGGATTCTGGAGACCCAGTACTTC. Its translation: CASSQGILETQYF.